This TCR beta chain emerged from a study of CD8+ T cells in alopecia areata. Whole-study context: The drug, oral tofacitinib, was given to treated patients at 5 to 10 mg twice daily.

V lost 0 bases and J 5 bases, leaving 10 bases between the germline ends. In germline, CDR1 is LGHNA, CDR2 YNFKEQ. This CDR3 comprises 15 residues. The treatment: oral pan-JAK inhibitor, 5-10 mg twice daily. Alopecia areata patients gave lesional scalp punch biopsies and peripheral blood samples. Extracted RNA was reverse transcribed, and the resulting cDNA served as sequencing template. The assay was immunoSEQ multiplex PCR, and TCRdb's table has in-frame clones only and misses some. The sample records about 120,000 clones, roughly 50% being singletons. This clone was counted only a few times. The antigen remains unidentified. The study, taken as a whole, reports: On tofacitinib, scalp and blood still held many of the expanded lesional clones. TCR sharing was clearer in mice than between patients, perhaps partly owing to patient HLA diversity.

The specimen was CD4+ T cells sorted from blood, collected at week 24, from a patient treated with tofacitinib. The TCR was taken from a human donor with alopecia areata. The chain combines TRBV4-2 with TRBJ2-2; D remains unclear. As DNA, the CDR3 is TGTGCCAGCAGCCAAGATCAGCCCACGACCGGGGAGCTGTTTTTT. Residues: CASSQDQPTTGELFF.